A single sample gave rise to the 18 T cell receptor beta chains below, sequenced in a study of Ad26.COV2.S vaccination and SARS-CoV-2 variants. Specified treatment: roughly 19 received Ad26.COV2.S at low or high dose, single or two shots; about 5 received placebo; per-sample allocation not given. Collection of samples fell on day 63 after the first vaccine or placebo injection. The protocol was immunoSEQ multiplex PCR, while the TCRdb copy is restricted to in-frame clones and leaves out a portion. Of 200,000 to 250,000 clones listed, 70% to 90% are singletons. The starting material was peripheral blood, obtained in a trial of Ad26.COV2.S vaccine versus placebo. The source is a person between 18 and 59 years old who received the Ad26.COV2.S COVID-19 vaccine or a placebo.

V gene TRBV28 combines with J gene TRBJ1-6; TRBD1 aligns across 8 bases. This CDR3 is built from 16 residues. Germline V gene data show CDR1 as MDHEN and CDR2 as SYDVKM. The trim removed 5 bases at V and 7 bases at J, leaving 10 bases unmatched. The CDR3 DNA follows: TGTGCCAGCAGTCTCCCTCGGACAGGGAGGAATTCACCCCTCCACTTT. Its translation is CASSLPRTGRNSPLHF.

CDR3 sequence (DNA): TGTGCCAGTAGTATAGTGGCGGGGGGTTCCTACAATGAGCAGTTCTTC. The encoded protein is CASSIVAGGSYNEQFF. The rearrangement uses TRBV19 and TRBJ2-1; 8 nucleotides align to TRBD2. Germline V gene data show CDR1 as LNHDA and CDR2 as SQIVND (reference sequence). V was pared by 1 base and J by 1 base, with 3 bases of the junction left unmatched. The CDR3 runs to 16 residues.

The chain recombines TRBV7-9 with TRBJ1-1; D unresolved. Germline CDR1 SEHNR, CDR2 FQNEAQ (reference sequence). The CDR3 has 13 amino acids. The V gene lost 1 base and the J gene lost 1 base, with 4 bases spanning the gap. The CDR3 region has the DNA TGTGCCAGCAGCTTAGGCTGGAACACTGAAGCTTTCTTT. Its protein product is CASSLGWNTEAFF.

This chain joins TRBV7-2 and TRBJ2-5; 8 bases are a match to TRBD2. The CDR3 sequence is 16 residues long. The germline gives CDR1 SGHTA, CDR2 FQGNSA. V shed 4 bases and J 3 bases; nucleotides not matched to a gene: 10. CDR3 in amino acids: CASSWVGGGSKETQYF. The CDR3 DNA reads TGTGCCAGCAGCTGGGTGGGCGGGGGGTCGAAAGAGACCCAGTACTTC.

This clone came up once. J is TRBJ2-5 and V is TRBV19; 9 bases fit TRBD1. The germline V gene encodes CDR1 LNHDA and CDR2 SQIVND (reference sequence). This CDR3 contains 13 residues. Trimming cost V 8 bases and J 5 bases; bases outside gene matches: 6. CDR3 nucleotide sequence: TGTGCCAGTTCACAGGGGGCGGGGGAGACCCAGTACTTC. Protein product: CASSQGAGETQYF.

CDR3 sequence: CASSLWDSQTGELFF. The CDR3 DNA reads as TGTGCCAGCAGCCTGTGGGACAGTCAGACCGGGGAGCTGTTTTTT. This rearrangement joins TRBV7-9 to TRBJ2-2, with 7 bases matching TRBD1. J lost 5 bases, V lost 5 bases, and 8 bases had no gene match. Germline CDR1 is SEHNR and CDR2 is FQNEAQ (reference sequence). This CDR3 has 15 amino acids.

The chain combines TRBV5-1 with TRBJ1-2; 7 bases are a match to TRBD1. The germline V gene encodes CDR1 SGHRS and CDR2 YFSETQ. The CDR3 covers 16 residues. V lost 0 bases, J lost 3 bases, and 8 bases stayed unmatched. The CDR3 region has the DNA TGCGCCAGCAGCTTGGGAGACAGGGAGGACGACTATGGCTACACCTTC. Translation gives CASSLGDREDDYGYTF.

This chain uses TRBV7-2 with TRBJ2-3; D is undetermined. From germline, CDR1 is SGHTA and CDR2 FQGNSA. V lost 5 bases, J lost 2 bases, and 14 bases lay in between. This CDR3 is built from 15 residues. CDR3 DNA: TGTGCCAGCAGCCCGGATGGGGTCCTCACAGATACGCAGTATTTT. It encodes CASSPDGVLTDTQYF.

The rearrangement uses TRBV6-6 and TRBJ1-5; perhaps TRBD1 as D (5 bases). Trimming left V 6 bases short and J 0 bases short, with 9 bases between. The CDR3 is 14 amino acids. The V gene's germline CDR1 is MNHNY and CDR2 SVGAGI (reference sequence). The CDR3 region is CASRPDSSNQPQHF. The CDR3, as DNA: TGTGCCAGCAGACCCGACAGTAGCAATCAGCCCCAGCATTTT.

In its sample, this clone was seen once. The chain links TRBV10-3 to TRBJ1-2, with TRBD1 matching over 12 bases. CDR1 is ENHRY, CDR2 SYGVKD, per germline. CDR3 length: 16 residues. V was pared by 3 bases and J by 6 bases, with 8 bases of the junction left unmatched. The CDR3 protein is CAISESWGQGANGYTF. The CDR3 coding sequence is TGTGCCATCAGTGAAAGTTGGGGACAGGGGGCTAATGGCTACACCTTC.

V and J are TRBV5-6 and TRBJ2-7; TRBD1 matches at 10 bases. The V gene end was trimmed by 2 bases and the J gene end by 7 bases; junction bases not matched to a gene: 6. This CDR3 is 14 amino acids long. Germline CDR1 reads SGHDT; CDR2 reads YYEEEE. Here the CDR3 reads CASSFAGQGREQYF. CDR3 sequence (DNA): TGTGCCAGCAGCTTCGCGGGACAGGGGAGGGAGCAGTACTTC. The full variable domain, with the rest looked up from reference TRBV5-6 and TRBJ2-7, is DAGVTQSPTHLIKTRGQQVTLRCSPKSGHDTVSWYQQALGQGPQFIFQYYEEEERQRGNFPDRFSGHQFPNYSSELNVNALLLGDSALYLCASSFAGQGREQYFGPGTRLTVT.

The chain couples TRBV28 to TRBJ1-1, with D tentatively TRBD1 (6 bases). Germline CDR1 and CDR2: MDHEN and SYDVKM. Trimming took off 4 bases at V and 3 bases at J, with 12 bases between the two ends. This CDR3 comprises 14 residues. Written as DNA, the CDR3 is TGTGCCAGCAGTTACACAGGGATGGACACTGAAGCTTTCTTT. It is translated as CASSYTGMDTEAFF.

This clone was found once. The J gene is TRBJ2-6, the V gene TRBV18; TRBD1 might be the D (6 bases). This CDR3 has 19 amino acids. Germline V gives CDR1 KGHSH, CDR2 LQKENI. Trimming stripped 3 bases from V and 0 bases from J, with 18 bases between. The chain's CDR3 is CASSPYRAALDSGANVLTF. As DNA, the CDR3 is TGTGCCAGCTCACCTTACAGGGCCGCCCTCGACTCTGGGGCCAACGTCCTGACTTTC.

The chain combines TRBV4-2 with TRBJ1-1; 12 positions match TRBD1. Trimming took 0 bases from V and 11 from J; bases not matched to a gene: 7. CDR1 is LGHNA, CDR2 YNFKEQ, per germline. CDR3 length: 15 residues. The CDR3 nucleotides are TGTGCCAGCAGCCAAGATGGGGGACAGGGGGCGAGGGCTTTCTTT. Translation: CASSQDGGQGARAFF.

The chain joins TRBV5-4 to TRBJ2-7; 7 positions match TRBD1. Per the germline V gene, CDR1 is SGHNT and CDR2 is YYREEE (reference sequence). V lost 4 bases and J lost 0; bases outside the gene matches: 4. The CDR3 length is 14 residues. The CDR3 here is CASSTPGGSYEQYF. The CDR3 DNA follows: TGTGCCAGCAGCACACCAGGGGGCTCCTACGAGCAGTACTTC.

The J gene is TRBJ1-6, the V gene TRBV3-1 (or the pseudogene TRBV3-2); a weak D match, TRBD1 (5 bases). CDR1 and CDR2 from the germline V gene are LGHDT and YNNKEL (reference sequence). The V gene lost 4 bases and the J gene lost 3 bases, with 10 bases spanning the gap. The CDR3 extends over 15 amino acids. For the CDR3, the DNA is TGTGCCAGCAGCCCCGGGACGGACTATAATTCACCCCTCCACTTT. Translated: CASSPGTDYNSPLHF.

This chain connects TRBV7-3 to TRBJ1-1; D ambiguous. The CDR3 totals 14 residues. Trimming took 1 base from V and 1 from J, leaving 7 bases between them. Germline loops: CDR1 SGHTA, CDR2 FQGTGA. The CDR3 DNA sequence: TGTGCCAGCAGCTTAATATTCGCGAACACTGAAGCTTTCTTT. Translated, it gives CASSLIFANTEAFF.

The chain combines TRBV27 with TRBJ1-2; maybe TRBD1 (5 bases). This CDR3 region has 14 residues. Trimming removed 6 bases at V and 8 bases at J, with 19 bases between. The V gene's germline CDR1 is MNHEY and CDR2 SMNVEV (reference sequence). CDR3 nucleotides: TGTGCCAGCAGACCGGGACCCCTCCTGGGGGGCTACACCTTC. Translated, it gives CASRPGPLLGGYTF.